Below, 26 T cell receptor beta chains from the same sample are listed, as sequenced in a study of T cell responses to AZD1222 COVID-19 vaccine. Method: immunoSEQ multiplex PCR; TCRdb's copy keeps in-frame clones and lacks some. The sample holds 95,000 to 150,000 clones, roughly nine tenths seen once. The source was peripheral blood, collected on day 0 of AZD1222 vaccination. These receptors were collected from an adult in good health.

The CDR3 nucleotides are TGTGCCAGTAGTGCAGGGGCCAACTATGGCTACACCTTC. Encoded protein: CASSAGANYGYTF. The chain combines TRBV19 with TRBJ1-2, with D possibly matching TRBD1 (6 bases). There are 13 residues in the CDR3. The ends were cut back, 5 bases at V and 2 bases at J, with 9 bases in the middle. Germline CDR1 reads LNHDA; CDR2 reads SQIVND (reference sequence).

The rearrangement joins TRBV19 to TRBJ2-1; 12 bases match TRBD2. Germline V lookup: CDR1 LNHDA, CDR2 SQIVND (reference sequence). The CDR3 is 15 residues long. The ends lost 6 bases at V and 1 base at J; junction bases unmatched: 1. The CDR3 nucleotides are TGTGCCAGTAGACTAGCGGGAGGTTCCTACAATGAGCAGTTCTTC. Residues: CASRLAGGSYNEQFF.

V is TRBV6-5 and J is TRBJ2-7, with 7 nucleotides matching TRBD1. V shed 6 bases and J 2 bases; nucleotides not matched to a gene: 4. The CDR3 runs 13 residues. Germline CDR1 and CDR2: MNHEY and SVGAGI. CDR3 sequence (DNA): TGTGCCAGCAGGAAAGGGGGCACCTACGAGCAGTACTTC. It encodes CASRKGGTYEQYF.

As DNA, the CDR3 is TGTGCCAGTCGGGACAGGGGCTCCTACGAGCAGTACTTC. Its protein product is CASRDRGSYEQYF. This sequence joins TRBV2 and TRBJ2-7, with TRBD1 identical over 10 bases. Germline V gives CDR1 SNHLY, CDR2 FYNNEI. J lost 0 bases, V lost 9 bases, and 2 bases had no gene match. This CDR3 has 13 amino acids.

The V gene is TRBV27, the J gene TRBJ2-2; the match to TRBD1 covers 7 bases. This CDR3 has 16 amino acids. Germline CDR1 is MNHEY and CDR2 is SMNVEV (reference sequence). The V and J ends lost 6 bases and 5 bases, in that order; junction bases with no gene match: 12. The CDR3 nucleotides read TGTGCCAGCAGCATATCGACAGGGTCCTTGACCGGGGAGCTGTTTTTT. Protein product: CASSISTGSLTGELFF.

The J gene is TRBJ1-3, the V gene TRBV2, with D possibly TRBD1 on 5 matching bases. The CDR3 spans 17 residues. Trimming left V 0 bases short and J 2 bases short, with 14 bases between. The germline V gene encodes CDR1 SNHLY and CDR2 FYNNEI. CDR3: CASSEALRGTAGNTIYF. The DNA for the CDR3 is TGTGCCAGCAGTGAAGCGCTTCGGGGGACGGCTGGAAACACCATATATTTT.

The V and J genes are TRBV2 and TRBJ1-5; possibly TRBD1 for D (6 bases). CDR1 and CDR2 (germline): SNHLY, FYNNEI. This CDR3 is 13 amino acids long. The V and J ends lost 6 bases and 4 bases respectively, with 10 bases between them. The CDR3 is CASSPGQNQPQHF. The CDR3 DNA is TGTGCCAGCAGCCCGGGACAAAATCAGCCCCAGCATTTT.

This sequence joins TRBV4-1 and TRBJ1-1, with TRBD1 as a possible D gene (5 bases). CDR3 length equals 15 residues. From germline, CDR1 is MGHRA and CDR2 YSYEKL. V was trimmed by 7 bases and J by 5 bases, leaving 20 bases between them. The CDR3 protein is CASTTEFRAGTEAFF. In DNA, the CDR3 is TGCGCCAGCACAACGGAGTTCAGGGCGGGGACTGAAGCTTTCTTT.

This clone has just one count. This rearrangement joins TRBV6-5 to TRBJ1-1; D is unclear. The CDR3 is made up of 14 amino acids. V was clipped by 6 bases and J by 0 bases, with 11 bases between them. Germline lookup yields CDR1 MNHEY and CDR2 SVGAGI. CDR3 nucleotides: TGTGCCAGCAGGAGCATTGATATGAACACTGAAGCTTTCTTT. This encodes CASRSIDMNTEAFF.

The CDR3: CASTLPGSGRADYNEQFF. For the CDR3, the DNA is TGTGCCAGCACCCTCCCGGGGAGCGGGAGGGCGGATTACAATGAGCAGTTCTTC. The rearrangement joins TRBV5-4 to TRBJ2-1; 10 bases align to TRBD2. Germline V gives CDR1 SGHNT, CDR2 YYREEE (reference sequence). The CDR3 consists of 18 residues. The trim removed 6 bases at V and 4 bases at J, leaving 16 bases unmatched.

The chain recombines TRBV5-1 with TRBJ2-1; 13 bases match TRBD2. The CDR3 extends over 16 amino acids. The V and J ends lost 7 bases and 0 bases, in that order; junction bases with no gene match: 4. The germline V gene has CDR1 SGHRS and CDR2 YFSETQ. CDR3 bases: TGCGCCAGCCACGGACTAGCGGGAGTCTCCTACAATGAGCAGTTCTTC. Translated: CASHGLAGVSYNEQFF.

J is TRBJ2-7 and V is TRBV6-1; perhaps TRBD2 as D (7 bases). Deletions cut 2 bases from V and 2 bases from J, with 13 bases between. Per the germline V gene, CDR1 is MNHNS and CDR2 is SASEGT. The CDR3 consists of 15 residues. CDR3 coding DNA: TGTGCCAGCAGTGAATATGCGGGGGCGACCTACGAGCAGTACTTC. This encodes CASSEYAGATYEQYF.

The chain combines TRBV7-9 with TRBJ2-7; D is unclear. Germline lookup yields CDR1 SEHNR and CDR2 FQNEAQ (reference sequence). This CDR3 has 15 amino acids. Trimming cost V 1 base and J 3 bases, with 13 bases left between them. CDR3 region: CASSLGPRFLYEQYF. CDR3 DNA: TGTGCCAGCAGCTTAGGTCCTAGGTTTCTCTACGAGCAGTACTTC.

The J gene is TRBJ2-5, the V gene TRBV19, with TRBD2 matching 10 bases. The trim removed 6 bases at V and 5 bases at J, leaving 9 bases unmatched. The germline V gene encodes CDR1 LNHDA and CDR2 SQIVND (reference sequence). The CDR3 is 15 residues long. CDR3 sequence: CASRQLAGSAETQYF. The CDR3 nucleotides are TGTGCCAGTAGACAACTAGCGGGGAGTGCGGAGACCCAGTACTTC.

This clone came up a few times. The chain is built from TRBV4-2 and TRBJ2-3; 8 bases are a match to TRBD2. CDR1 is LGHNA, CDR2 YNFKEQ, per germline. The CDR3 spans 15 residues. The trim removed 5 bases at V and 6 bases at J, leaving 10 bases unmatched. CDR3 protein: CASSARAGEADTQYF. CDR3 DNA sequence: TGTGCCAGCAGCGCCCGAGCGGGAGAGGCGGATACGCAGTATTTT.

The chain uses TRBV6-2 or TRBV6-3 and TRBJ2-7, with D hard to call. In germline, CDR1 is MNHEY, CDR2 SVGEGT. The germline V and J ends were trimmed by 6 bases and 3 bases, with 3 bases remaining between them. The CDR3 is 10 residues long. The CDR3 DNA reads as TGTGCCAGCAGCGACTACGAGCAGTACTTC. Its translation is CASSDYEQYF.

This chain uses TRBV7-9 with TRBJ1-2, with TRBD1 identical over 8 bases. V shed 4 bases and J 2 bases; nucleotides not matched to a gene: 6. This CDR3 comprises 15 residues. Germline CDR1 is SEHNR and CDR2 is FQNEAQ (reference sequence). CDR3 bases: TGTGCCAGCAGCTCTGACAGGGGAGAGAACTATGGCTACACCTTC. Translation gives CASSSDRGENYGYTF.

This clone came up once. The V gene is TRBV10-2, the J gene TRBJ2-7; no clear D. The germline V gene has CDR1 WSHSY and CDR2 SAAADI. Trimming stripped 4 bases from V and 9 bases from J, with 10 bases between. The CDR3 length is 11 residues. CDR3 protein: CASSVANGQYF. The DNA of the CDR3 is TGCGCCAGCAGTGTAGCTAACGGGCAGTACTTC.

V usage is TRBV29-1 and J usage is TRBJ1-4, with 7 bases identical to TRBD1. V was clipped by 7 bases and J by 3 bases; unmatched bases: 8. Germline V gives CDR1 SQVTM, CDR2 ANQGSEA. This CDR3 comprises 14 residues. The CDR3 here is CSAVRDSSNEKLFF. CDR3 sequence (DNA): TGCAGCGCTGTAAGGGACAGTTCTAATGAAAAACTGTTTTTT.

The gene calls are TRBV3-1 (or the pseudogene TRBV3-2) and TRBJ1-6; D call uncertain. V lost 2 bases, J lost 14 bases, and 16 bases lay in between. There are 14 residues in the CDR3. The germline CDR1 and CDR2 sequences are LGHDT and YNNKEL (reference sequence). The CDR3 sequence: CASSQKVDPKTLHF. CDR3 nucleotides: TGTGCCAGCAGCCAAAAAGTAGACCCGAAAACCCTCCACTTT.

The chain links TRBV5-1 to TRBJ1-4; tentatively, D is TRBD1 (6 bases). Trimming left V 4 bases short and J 4 bases short, with 14 bases between. Germline V gene data show CDR1 as SGHRS and CDR2 as YFSETQ. This CDR3 has 15 residues. This CDR3 is CASSPGAGRNEKLFF. Here the CDR3 DNA reads TGCGCCAGCAGCCCGGGGGCAGGGCGTAATGAAAAACTGTTTTTT.

This chain connects TRBV12-5 to TRBJ2-1; 8 bases agree with TRBD1. This CDR3 has 14 residues. Germline-derived CDR1 and CDR2 are LGHNT and FRNRAP. V trimming: 5 bases; J trimming: 8 bases; junction bases outside the gene matches: 8. This CDR3 is CASGKQGGFDEQFF. CDR3 bases: TGTGCTAGTGGTAAACAGGGGGGTTTTGATGAGCAGTTCTTC.

This chain uses TRBV2 with TRBJ2-7, with D possibly TRBD2 on 6 matching bases. CDR3 size: 13 residues. Deletions cut 10 bases from V and 2 bases from J, with 15 bases between. Germline lookup yields CDR1 SNHLY and CDR2 FYNNEI. The CDR3 loop reads CATRETAAYEQYF. The CDR3 DNA reads TGTGCCACCCGGGAGACAGCGGCCTACGAGCAGTACTTC.

This rearrangement joins TRBV7-8 to TRBJ2-2, with 8 bases that match TRBD1. CDR1 is SGHVS and CDR2 is FQNEAQ in the germline V gene. V was pared by 3 bases and J by 4 bases, with 1 base of the junction left unmatched. This CDR3 spans 14 amino acids. CDR3 sequence reads: CASSLTGVTGELFF. The DNA of the CDR3 is TGTGCCAGCAGCTTGACAGGGGTCACCGGGGAGCTGTTTTTT.

V gene TRBV5-1 combines with J gene TRBJ2-2; 12 bases are a match to TRBD2. With 4 bases clipped from V and 9 bases from J, the junction kept 10 bases outside the gene matches. This CDR3 has 16 residues. From germline, CDR1 is SGHRS and CDR2 YFSETQ. The CDR3 reads CASSGGGLAGPRELFF. Written as DNA, the CDR3 is TGCGCCAGCAGCGGGGGCGGACTAGCGGGACCTCGGGAGCTGTTTTTT.

V and J are TRBV6-5 and TRBJ1-2, with D maybe TRBD1 (5 bases). This CDR3 spans 14 amino acids. The germline gives CDR1 MNHEY, CDR2 SVGAGI. V was shortened by 0 bases and J by 4 bases, with 9 bases between the two germline ends. Here the CDR3 DNA reads TGTGCCAGCAGTTACTCGACCCAGGGCTATGGCTACACCTTC. Protein: CASSYSTQGYGYTF.